The clone carrying this T cell receptor (beta chain) came up a few times. Its specificity is not known. This entry belongs to a study of T-cell reconstitution after alpha-beta-depleted transplantation in children. Whole-study results and caveats: About two months after transplant, alpha-beta T cells reportedly came from several hundred expanded graft clones. Surviving recipient T cells and intrathymic progenitors accounted for some patients' high TCRbeta diversity at day 60.

CDR1 is SGHRS and CDR2 is YFSETQ in the germline V gene. The germline V and J ends were trimmed by 4 bases and 2 bases, with 10 bases remaining between them. The CDR3 consists of 14 residues. Preparation of the TCRbeta library involved a method that used unique molecular identifiers. MiXCR, run by TCRdb on the PCR reads, gives a single entry per CDR3 protein. The data show 250,000 to 400,000 distinct CDR3 sequences, about a quarter seen once. The receptor was isolated from a male patient younger than 18 who had a stem cell transplant for acute lymphoblastic leukemia, so the T cells may come from the graft donor. The sample consisted of PBMCs, mostly from graft donor cells, taken 180 days after TCRalphabeta/CD19-depleted stem cell transplant. This chain uses TRBV5-1 with TRBJ2-1; D unclear. CDR3 sequence: CASSPRQPYNEQFF. CDR3 coding DNA: TGCGCCAGCAGCCCCCGGCAGCCCTACAATGAGCAGTTCTTC.